This T cell receptor (beta chain) appears in the sequencing data of a study of preoperative IRX-2 immunotherapy in early breast cancer. TCRdb keeps only in-frame clones here, not all; method: immunoSEQ multiplex PCR. Among around 95,000 clones listed, about nine tenths were seen once. Treatment described: preoperative locoregional IRX-2 cytokine immunotherapy. Samples came from a phase Ib trial of preoperative locoregional IRX-2 cytokine immunotherapy. This clone appeared once. This sequence originates from a human donor with breast cancer. The sample in question was tumor tissue, obtained after IRX-2 immunotherapy.

CDR3 region: CSVAREGANVLTF. For the CDR3, the DNA is TGCAGCGTTGCCAGGGAGGGGGCCAACGTCCTGACTTTC. The rearrangement joins TRBV29-1 to TRBJ2-6; TRBD1 or TRBD2 may be the D gene (5 bases each). The germline V and J ends were trimmed by 4 bases and 4 bases, with 8 bases remaining between them. The CDR3 contains 13 residues. CDR1 and CDR2 (germline): SQVTM, ANQGSEA.